Following are 16 T cell receptor beta chains from one sample sequenced in a study of T cells in tumors after PD-1 blockade. Regarding time point: first of two pre-therapy site-matched biopsies two to three months apart. The method was immunoSEQ multiplex PCR; TCRdb's version includes in-frame clones alone and lacks a portion of them. The sample lists approximately 4,300 clones, roughly 75% occurring once. The sample in question was tumor tissue, obtained before anti-PD-1 treatment. These receptor sequences come from a human donor with basal cell carcinoma.

The V and J genes are TRBV2 and TRBJ1-6; D gene ambiguous. The germline CDR1 and CDR2 sequences are SNHLY and FYNNEI. Between the trimmed V and J ends, which lost 7 bases and 5 bases, there was a span of 6 bases. This CDR3 contains 12 residues. CDR3 nucleotide sequence: TGTGCCAGCAAAGACGATAATTCACCCCTCCACTTT. It specifies CASKDDNSPLHF.

V and J are TRBV28 and TRBJ2-2, with no clear D. CDR1 is MDHEN, CDR2 SYDVKM, per germline. V dropped 5 bases and J dropped 0 bases, with 13 bases sitting between them. The CDR3 is 16 amino acids. The CDR3 DNA is TGTGCCAGCAGTCCACAGAGTGCAGCGAACACCGGGGAGCTGTTTTTT. This codes for CASSPQSAANTGELFF.

This clone has just a few counts. In the same sample, other DNA sequences code for this CDR3. The gene calls are TRBV24-1 and TRBJ2-1, with D possibly being TRBD1 (5 bases). The germline V gene encodes CDR1 KGHDR and CDR2 SFDVKD. The CDR3 is 13 residues long. Trimming cost V 3 bases and J 4 bases, with 6 bases left between them. DNA for the CDR3: TGTGCCACCAGTGATGACAGATACAATGAGCAGTTCTTC. Its translation: CATSDDRYNEQFF.

The V gene is TRBV15, the J gene TRBJ1-6; no clear D. CDR1 and CDR2 from the germline V gene are LNHNV and YYDKDF (reference sequence). V was pared by 0 bases and J by 6 bases, with 15 bases between. The CDR3 spans 17 residues. CDR3 amino acids: CATSRDDFRKLNSPLHF. In nucleotides, the CDR3 is TGTGCCACCAGCAGAGATGATTTCCGGAAGCTTAATTCACCCCTCCACTTT.

CDR3 amino acids: CASSLTLMNTGELFF. In nucleotides, the CDR3 is TGTGCCAGCAGCCTCACACTCATGAACACCGGGGAGCTGTTTTTT. The J gene is TRBJ2-2, the V gene TRBV5-6; no firm D call. The CDR3 totals 15 residues. The V gene's germline CDR1 is SGHDT and CDR2 YYEEEE. The V end lost 4 bases, the J end lost 1 base, and 11 bases lay between the germline ends.

This clone appeared a single time. The rearrangement joins TRBV11-3 to TRBJ2-1; TRBD2 agrees at 13 bases. V lost 1 base, J lost 7 bases, and 1 base stayed unmatched. The CDR3 loop spans 15 amino acids. Germline values: CDR1 SGHNT, CDR2 YENEEA. The CDR3 sequence: CASSLGTSGGNEQFF. The CDR3 bases are TGTGCCAGCAGCTTAGGGACTAGCGGGGGAAATGAGCAGTTCTTC.

The V and J genes are TRBV7-6 and TRBJ2-7, with D possibly being TRBD2 (5 bases). This CDR3 has 13 residues. V was cut by 1 base and J by 5 bases, with 9 bases left in between. Germline V CDR1 and CDR2: SGHVS, FNYEAQ. CDR3 amino acids: CASSLDLGDEQYF. CDR3 DNA sequence: TGTGCCAGCAGCTTAGACTTGGGAGACGAGCAGTACTTC.

V usage is TRBV9 and J usage is TRBJ2-1; 9 bases agree with TRBD1. The CDR3 length is 14 residues. With V trimmed by 4 bases and J by 8 bases, 7 bases remained unmatched. Per germline, CDR1 SGDLS and CDR2 YYNGEE. The CDR3 loop is CASSTGTGLDEQFF. In DNA form, the CDR3 reads TGTGCCAGCAGCACCGGGACAGGGCTGGATGAGCAGTTCTTC. The whole variable domain, remainder taken from reference TRBV9 and TRBJ2-1, is DSGVTQTPKHLITATGQRVTLRCSPRSGDLSVYWYQQSLDQGLQFLIQYYNGEERAKGNILERFSAQQFPDLHSELNLSSLELGDSALYFCASSTGTGLDEQFFGPGTRLTVL.

The chain recombines TRBV4-2 with TRBJ1-2; possible D gene TRBD1, 6 bases. The CDR3 sequence is 14 residues long. V was trimmed by 2 bases and J by 7 bases, leaving 14 bases between them. CDR1 is LGHNA and CDR2 is YNFKEQ in the germline V gene. CDR3 sequence: CASSQNRDVLGYTF. The CDR3 region has the DNA TGTGCCAGCAGCCAAAACAGGGATGTACTTGGCTACACCTTC.

The rearrangement uses TRBV6-5 and TRBJ2-3; possible D gene TRBD2, 5 bases. Germline CDR1 reads MNHEY; CDR2 reads SVGAGI. The ends were cut back, 6 bases at V and 5 bases at J, with 9 bases in the middle. The CDR3 is made up of 12 amino acids. For the CDR3, the DNA is TGTGCCAGCAGGTCGGGGAAAGATACGCAGTATTTT. It is translated as CASRSGKDTQYF.

This chain connects TRBV7-9 to TRBJ2-2; 10 bases match TRBD2. The junction had 12 bases not matched to a gene; V was cut back by 11 bases and J by 6 bases. This CDR3 has 15 residues. CDR1 is SEHNR and CDR2 is FQNEAQ in the germline V gene (reference sequence). The CDR3 DNA sequence: TGTGCCCCTGCCCCTCCTAGCGGGGGATCCGGGGAGCTGTTTTTT. This translates into CAPAPPSGGSGELFF.

This clone was detected once. The chain links TRBV7-2 to TRBJ2-3; D tentatively reads TRBD1 or TRBD2 (5 bases each). Trimming left V 3 bases short and J 4 bases short, with 11 bases between. Germline values: CDR1 SGHTA, CDR2 FQGNSA. The CDR3 runs to 14 residues. The CDR3 sequence: CASSFETGPDTQYF. For the CDR3, the DNA is TGTGCCAGCAGCTTTGAAACGGGGCCAGATACGCAGTATTTT.

The rearrangement joins TRBV6-5 to TRBJ2-4, with TRBD2 identical over 12 bases. The CDR3 has 16 amino acids. CDR1 is MNHEY and CDR2 is SVGAGI in the germline V gene. V was clipped by 2 bases and J by 8 bases; unmatched bases: 7. The CDR3 loop reads CASSYRTSGVEDIQYF. In nucleotides, the CDR3 is TGTGCCAGCAGTTACCGGACTAGCGGGGTTGAAGACATTCAGTACTTC.

This chain connects TRBV10-2 to TRBJ2-1; D is ambiguous. Germline V gene data show CDR1 as WSHSY and CDR2 as SAAADI. Trimming cost V 0 bases and J 7 bases, with 7 bases left between them. The CDR3 contains 13 residues. The CDR3 protein is CASSESKGNEQFF. For the CDR3, the DNA is TGCGCCAGCAGTGAGTCGAAAGGGAATGAGCAGTTCTTC.

V usage is TRBV6-6 and J usage is TRBJ2-7; D is unresolved. The germline CDR1 and CDR2 sequences are MNHNY and SVGAGI (reference sequence). Trimming stripped 2 bases from V and 0 bases from J, with 14 bases between. The CDR3 totals 16 residues. The CDR3 DNA reads as TGTGCCAGCAGTTACGTACAGCCGCACGGCTCCTACGAGCAGTACTTC. It is translated as CASSYVQPHGSYEQYF.

CDR3 loop: CASSEQVNQPQHF. CDR3 coding DNA: TGTGCCAGCAGTGAACAGGTCAATCAGCCCCAGCATTTT. The rearrangement joins TRBV6-1 to TRBJ1-5; unclear D gene. The CDR3 is 13 amino acids. Per the germline V gene, CDR1 is MNHNS and CDR2 is SASEGT. The V and J ends lost 2 bases and 3 bases respectively, with 5 bases between them.